This record looks at one TCR beta chain sequence and its context. Its antigen is currently unknown. At one end, the junction sequence differs from germline, possibly due to a read error. TCRdb fed the reads into MiXCR, producing one record per CDR3 protein. The table records 310,000 or so distinct CDR3 sequences, 25% of them present only once. The CDR3 contains 14 residues. This sample is drawn from a study of T cell repertoires in cytomegalovirus infection. Study-level results: Cumulative frequency of public TCR beta families picked out carriers of CMV plus the relevant HLA.

The TCR was taken from a human donor in good health (CMV status not recorded). Some clones in this sample may be carry-over from other donors' samples. Sequencing used cultured PBMCs, obtained from culture after CMV antigen stimulation. The V gene is TRBV12-3 or TRBV12-4, the J gene TRBJ2-1; TRBD2 is a possible D gene (6 bases). The CDR3 bases are TGTGCCAGCAGTCCGGGACTCTCCGACAATGAGCAGTTCTTC. This gives the protein CASSPGLSDNEQFF.